This T cell receptor beta chain was found in a study of cytomegalovirus exposure and HLA in healthy donors. A word on this clone: Antigen: not known. Distinct nucleotide sequences in the sample also encode this CDR3.

The V segment lost 2 bases and the J segment 4 bases; nucleotides outside the gene matches: 2. This CDR3 is built from 16 residues. The germline V gene encodes CDR1 KGHSH and CDR2 LQKENI. 60 Vbeta and 13 Jbeta primers were used in PCR. Measured with immunoSEQ multiplex PCR; TCRdb has only the in-frame clones, and not every one. Of about 190,000 clones listed, 77% were seen once; the top ten hold approximately 2%. Findings of the study overall: The study dropped some indistinguishable V segments, TRBV6-2 and TRBV6-3 among them.

The source material was PBMCs. The TCR originated in a woman aged 30 to 39 in good health and CMV-seropositive. V gene TRBV18 combines with J gene TRBJ2-1, with 13 bases lining up with TRBD2. The CDR3 protein is CASSPGTSGTYNEQFF. For the CDR3, the DNA is TGTGCCAGCTCACCAGGGACTAGCGGGACGTACAATGAGCAGTTCTTC.